This passage covers 15 T cell receptor beta chains from one sample sequenced in a study of blood T cell repertoires in COVID-19. Sequencing used immunoSEQ multiplex PCR; TCRdb keeps in-frame clones, though not all of them. This sample has fewer than 250,000 clones, with 80% to 85% found just once. Material for sequencing was peripheral blood. The receptor set was obtained from a man between 25 and 39 years old with active or convalescent COVID-19.

The V gene is TRBV5-6, the J gene TRBJ1-3, with D hard to call. Trimming took 5 bases from V and 1 from J, leaving 7 bases between them. The germline V gene has CDR1 SGHDT and CDR2 YYEEEE. CDR3 length: 13 residues. The CDR3 here is CASSKESGNTIYF. CDR3 DNA sequence: TGTGCCAGCAGTAAGGAGTCTGGAAACACCATATATTTT. The full variable domain, with the rest looked up from reference TRBV5-6 and TRBJ1-3, is DAGVTQSPTHLIKTRGQQVTLRCSPKSGHDTVSWYQQALGQGPQFIFQYYEEEERQRGNFPDRFSGHQFPNYSSELNVNALLLGDSALYLCASSKESGNTIYFGEGSWLTVV.

The chain carries TRBV25-1 and TRBJ1-4; TRBD1 matches at 8 bases. J lost 2 bases, V lost 6 bases, and 5 bases had no gene match. CDR3 size: 15 residues. Germline assignment: CDR1 MGHDK and CDR2 SYGVNS. This CDR3 reads CASRANRGTNEKLFF. DNA of the CDR3: TGTGCCAGCAGAGCAAACAGGGGGACTAATGAAAAACTGTTTTTT. Looking up the rest from reference TRBV25-1 and TRBJ1-4 gives the full variable domain: EADIYQTPRYLVIGTGKKITLECSQTMGHDKMYWYQQDPGMELHLIHYSYGVNSTEKGDLSSESTVSRIRTEHFPLTLESARPSHTSQYLCASRANRGTNEKLFFGSGTQLSVL.

V usage is TRBV7-2 and J usage is TRBJ2-3; no definite D call. This CDR3 spans 14 amino acids. Germline V gene sequence: CDR1 SGHTA, CDR2 FQGNSA. V lost 3 bases, J lost 2 bases, and 9 bases lay in between. The CDR3 sequence: CASSLSVATDTQYF. CDR3 nucleotide sequence: TGTGCCAGCAGCTTGAGCGTCGCCACAGATACGCAGTATTTT.

The rearrangement joins TRBV4-1 to TRBJ2-2; D may be TRBD2 (5 bases). The CDR3 is 15 residues long. Per the germline V gene, CDR1 is MGHRA and CDR2 is YSYEKL. V dropped 2 bases and J dropped 3 bases, with 10 bases sitting between them. DNA of the CDR3: TGCGCCAGCAGCCAAAGAGGGCTCGACACCGGGGAGCTGTTTTTT. This encodes CASSQRGLDTGELFF.

This clone was counted once. The chain has TRBV7-2 and TRBJ1-2; D is uncertain. CDR3 length: 13 residues. The germline V gene encodes CDR1 SGHTA and CDR2 FQGNSA. The ends were cut back, 1 base at V and 8 bases at J, with 11 bases in the middle. The CDR3 region has the DNA TGTGCCAGCAGCTTAGTAGGAGGGCGAGGCTACACCTTC. Translation: CASSLVGGRGYTF. The full variable domain, with the rest looked up from reference TRBV7-2 and TRBJ1-2, is GAGVSQSPSNKVTEKGKDVELRCDPISGHTALYWYRQSLGQGLEFLIYFQGNSAPDKSGLPSDRFSAERTGGSVSTLTIQRTQQEDSAVYLCASSLVGGRGYTFGSGTRLTVV.

The chain employs TRBV28 and TRBJ1-1, with D perhaps TRBD1 (6 bases). There are 13 residues in the CDR3. Germline V CDR1 and CDR2: MDHEN, SYDVKM. The germline V and J ends were trimmed by 6 bases and 0 bases, with 8 bases remaining between them. The CDR3 reads CASRGHLNTEAFF. CDR3 nucleotides: TGTGCCAGCAGGGGACACCTGAACACTGAAGCTTTCTTT.

The rearrangement joins TRBV2 to TRBJ1-6; TRBD1 might be the D (6 bases). Per the germline V gene, CDR1 is SNHLY and CDR2 is FYNNEI. V lost 8 bases and J lost 10, with 18 bases in between. The CDR3 contains 14 residues. This chain's CDR3 is CASGRDGGPSPLHF. CDR3 nucleotide sequence: TGTGCCAGCGGCAGGGACGGGGGGCCCTCACCCCTCCACTTT.

This sequence joins TRBV6-2 or TRBV6-3 and TRBJ2-7; a weak D match, TRBD1 (6 bases). This CDR3 region has 14 residues. Trimming took off 5 bases at V and 4 bases at J, with 15 bases between the two ends. Per the germline V gene, CDR1 is MNHEY and CDR2 is SVGEGT. CDR3 in DNA: TGTGCCAGCAGTCTCGGGACATCTTTATACGAGCAGTACTTC. This translates into CASSLGTSLYEQYF.

This clone was counted once. An end of the junction differs from the germline gene, which may be a read error. V usage is TRBV28 and J usage is TRBJ2-1; 7 bases align to TRBD2. This CDR3 contains 13 residues. The germline V gene has CDR1 MDHEN and CDR2 SYDVKM. This CDR3 reads CAGGGESYNEQFF. The CDR3 DNA reads as TGCGCCGGGGGAGGGGAATCCTACAATGAGCAGTTCTTC.

V and J are TRBV3-1 (or the pseudogene TRBV3-2) and TRBJ1-2; 10 positions agree with TRBD1. CDR1 is LGHDT, CDR2 YNNKEL, per germline (reference sequence). With V trimmed by 4 bases and J by 7 bases, 9 bases remained unmatched. The CDR3 contains 15 residues. The CDR3 is CASSLRPGQGSGYTF. The CDR3 DNA sequence: TGTGCCAGCAGCCTAAGACCGGGACAGGGGAGTGGCTACACCTTC.

The V and J genes are TRBV13 and TRBJ1-4, with D perhaps matching TRBD1 (5 bases). V was shortened by 2 bases and J by 8 bases, with 12 bases between the two germline ends. CDR3 length: 14 residues. Germline assignment: CDR1 PRHDT and CDR2 FYEKMQ (reference sequence). CDR3 loop: CASSLQGPGEKLFF. Here the CDR3 DNA reads TGTGCCAGCAGCTTACAGGGCCCGGGCGAAAAACTGTTTTTT.

This chain joins TRBV5-1 and TRBJ2-7; TRBD2 matches at 8 bases. Germline assignment: CDR1 SGHRS and CDR2 YFSETQ. The CDR3 totals 13 residues. Trimming at V came to 0 bases and at J to 7 bases, leaving 3 bases not matched to a gene. The CDR3 DNA reads as TGCGCCAGCAGCTTGGAGCGGGGGCGGGAGCAGTACTTC. It translates to CASSLERGREQYF.

This chain connects TRBV5-1 to TRBJ2-3; 8 nucleotides align to TRBD1. V shed 0 bases and J 3 bases; nucleotides not matched to a gene: 9. The CDR3 consists of 17 residues. The germline CDR1 and CDR2 sequences are SGHRS and YFSETQ. CDR3 region: CASSLAKGRGRTDTQYF. In DNA form, the CDR3 reads TGCGCCAGCAGCTTGGCCAAGGGCAGGGGGCGTACAGATACGCAGTATTTT.

This chain uses TRBV6-2 or TRBV6-3 with TRBJ1-1; TRBD1 agrees at 7 bases. Germline-derived CDR1 and CDR2 are MNHEY and SVGEGT. J lost 2 bases, V lost 2 bases, and 8 bases had no gene match. This CDR3 is 16 amino acids long. As DNA, the CDR3 is TGTGCCAGCAGTTACACAGGGGCTTCCTTAAACACTGAAGCTTTCTTT. Translation gives CASSYTGASLNTEAFF.

J is TRBJ1-5 and V is TRBV9, with D perhaps matching TRBD1 (6 bases). From germline, CDR1 is SGDLS and CDR2 YYNGEE. Between the trimmed V and J ends, which lost 3 bases and 6 bases, there was a span of 13 bases. The CDR3 is made up of 14 amino acids. The CDR3: CASSGEGEGQPQHF. For the CDR3, the DNA is TGTGCCAGCAGCGGCGAGGGGGAGGGTCAGCCCCAGCATTTT.